The next 27 T cell receptor beta chains were all read from a single sample in a study of blood T cell repertoires in COVID-19. Sequencing was performed with immunoSEQ multiplex PCR; in TCRdb, only in-frame clones are kept and a portion is missing. The sample lists about 140,000 clones; around 81% were seen once. Sequencing was carried out using peripheral blood. Receptors originate from a human donor in a cohort sampled during active COVID-19.

This chain links TRBV11-3 with TRBJ2-1; D possibly corresponds to TRBD2 (5 bases). The germline CDR1 and CDR2 sequences are SGHNT and YENEEA. V lost 1 base, J lost 8 bases, and 12 bases lay in between. The CDR3 totals 14 residues. The CDR3 DNA follows: TGTGCCAGCAGCTTAGGGGAGATCGGGGATGAGCAGTTCTTC. Its protein product is CASSLGEIGDEQFF.

The chain combines TRBV6-2 or TRBV6-3 with TRBJ1-1, with D uncertain. CDR1 and CDR2 (germline): MNHEY, SVGEGT. Trimming removed 0 bases at V and 11 bases at J, with 7 bases between. CDR3 length equals 11 residues. CDR3 region: CASSYSQAAFF. The CDR3 DNA is TGTGCCAGCAGTTACTCCCAGGCGGCTTTCTTT.

J is TRBJ2-5 and V is TRBV21-1; the table calls TRBD2, which could not be checked here. TRBV21-1 is labeled a pseudogene. This CDR3 has 14 residues. The CDR3 is CASSGTSGRETQYF. CDR3 DNA: TGTGCCAGCAGTGGTACTAGCGGGAGAGAGACCCAGTACTTC.

J is TRBJ2-3 and V is TRBV7-6; TRBD2 aligns across 12 bases. The germline gives CDR1 SGHVS, CDR2 FNYEAQ. V trimming: 4 bases; J trimming: 6 bases; junction bases outside the gene matches: 8. CDR3 length: 16 amino acids. The CDR3 DNA follows: TGTGCCAGCAGCTCAGGACTAGCGGGAAGACCGGATACGCAGTATTTT. Amino acids: CASSSGLAGRPDTQYF.

This clone was recorded once. V is TRBV9 and J is TRBJ2-7; D might be TRBD1 (6 bases). CDR1 is SGDLS, CDR2 YYNGEE, per germline. V was trimmed by 4 bases and J by 5 bases, leaving 19 bases between them. This CDR3 is 15 amino acids long. The CDR3 spells CASSRREGEWDEQYF. CDR3 bases: TGTGCCAGCAGCCGACGCGAGGGGGAATGGGACGAGCAGTACTTC.

This clone has just a few counts. This chain connects TRBV29-1 to TRBJ1-1; D unclear. Trimming shortened V by 3 bases and J by 4 bases, and 6 bases separated the two germline ends. Germline-derived CDR1 and CDR2 are SQVTM and ANQGSEA. This CDR3 has 11 residues. CDR3 nucleotide sequence: TGCAGCGTTGAGAGGGTCACTGAAGCTTTCTTT. Translating it yields CSVERVTEAFF.

This clone was counted a few times. CDR3 DNA: TGTGCTAGTGGGAGGGACAGGGGTCCCTACGAGCAGTACTTC. Amino acids: CASGRDRGPYEQYF. This sequence joins TRBV12-5 and TRBJ2-7, with 10 nucleotides matching TRBD1. Looked up from germline, CDR1 is LGHNT and CDR2 is FRNRAP. Trimming took 6 bases from V and 2 from J; bases not matched to a gene: 4. This CDR3 spans 14 amino acids.

The chain is built from TRBV7-9 and TRBJ2-2; 10 bases line up with TRBD2. Per germline, CDR1 SEHNR and CDR2 FQNEAQ (reference sequence). The length of the CDR3 is 15 residues. Trimming took 4 bases from V and 6 from J; bases not matched to a gene: 5. The CDR3 region has the DNA TGTGCCAGCAGCTCTAGCGGGAGAGGTCCCGGGGAGCTGTTTTTT. Translation: CASSSSGRGPGELFF.

The J gene is TRBJ1-2, the V gene TRBV5-4; 8 positions match TRBD1. Trimming cost V 4 bases and J 6 bases; bases outside gene matches: 17. CDR1 and CDR2 (germline): SGHNT, YYREEE (reference sequence). The CDR3 runs 17 residues. Written as DNA, the CDR3 is TGTGCCAGCAGCCCCGGACAGGGCATACAATATTCACATGGCTACACCTTC. As protein: CASSPGQGIQYSHGYTF.

The genes are TRBV18 and TRBJ2-7; D might be TRBD2 (5 bases). Germline CDR1 is KGHSH and CDR2 is LQKENI. Trimming pared 0 bases from V and 5 bases from J, leaving 14 bases between. The CDR3 covers 15 residues. In DNA, the CDR3 is TGTGCCAGCTCACCACCCGCCGCTAGCCTCGACGAGCAGTACTTC. Protein: CASSPPAASLDEQYF.

The DNA of the CDR3 is TGTGCCAGCAGCAGACTCCTGAGACAGTCCCTTCCAAAACTGTTTTTT. This sequence encodes CASSRLLRQSLPKLFF. The gene calls are TRBV6-2 or TRBV6-3 and TRBJ1-4, with D possibly TRBD1 on 5 matching bases. The CDR3 runs 16 residues. Per the germline V gene, CDR1 is MNHEY and CDR2 is SVGEGT. Between the trimmed V and J ends, which lost 6 bases and 10 bases, there was a span of 24 bases.

The chain employs TRBV5-6 and TRBJ1-5; 9 positions agree with TRBD1. The V gene end was trimmed by 0 bases and the J gene end by 7 bases; junction bases not matched to a gene: 5. Germline V gene data show CDR1 as SGHDT and CDR2 as YYEEEE. CDR3 length equals 15 residues. CDR3 sequence (DNA): TGTGCCAGCAGCTTGGCCGTGGGACAGGGACAGCCCCAGCATTTT. Translated: CASSLAVGQGQPQHF.

The rearrangement joins TRBV6-1 to TRBJ2-3; weak D call: TRBD2 (5 bases). From germline, CDR1 is MNHNS and CDR2 SASEGT. CDR3 length: 15 residues. The ends were cut back, 2 bases at V and 0 bases at J, with 9 bases in the middle. This CDR3 reads CASSELGGSTDTQYF. In DNA form, the CDR3 reads TGTGCCAGCAGTGAACTTGGAGGTAGCACAGATACGCAGTATTTT.

The V gene is TRBV2, the J gene TRBJ2-1; 10 bases align to TRBD1. The CDR3 contains 15 residues. The V gene end was trimmed by 11 bases and the J gene end by 2 bases; junction bases not matched to a gene: 9. The germline V gene has CDR1 SNHLY and CDR2 FYNNEI. Here the CDR3 reads CAPGGTGAPYNEQFF. The CDR3 DNA follows: TGTGCCCCAGGCGGGACAGGGGCACCCTACAATGAGCAGTTCTTC.

A note on this clone: Other DNA sequences in this sample translate to the same CDR3. V is TRBV19 and J is TRBJ2-7; TRBD2 aligns across 9 bases. V shed 4 bases, J shed 2 bases, and the junction held 3 bases outside the gene matches. Germline loops: CDR1 LNHDA, CDR2 SQIVND (reference sequence). The length of the CDR3 is 14 residues. The DNA for the CDR3 is TGTGCCAGTAGTACCCTAGCGGGACCCTACGAGCAGTACTTC. It translates to CASSTLAGPYEQYF.

The CDR3 bases are TGTGCCAGCTCACCCCTCCGACAGGGGAGCACCGGGGAGCTGTTTTTT. Amino acids: CASSPLRQGSTGELFF. The chain employs TRBV18 and TRBJ2-2; TRBD1 agrees at 8 bases. Germline V lookup: CDR1 KGHSH, CDR2 LQKENI. The V segment lost 3 bases and the J segment 4 bases; nucleotides outside the gene matches: 7. This CDR3 spans 16 amino acids.

In this sample, this clone turned up a few times. In DNA form, the CDR3 reads TGTGCCAGTAGTGTGTATAGCGGGGGGAGCTCCTACGAGCAGTACTTC. Its translation is CASSVYSGGSSYEQYF. This chain links TRBV19 with TRBJ2-7; 10 positions agree with TRBD2. Germline CDR1 LNHDA, CDR2 SQIVND (reference sequence). V was pared by 5 bases and J by 0 bases, with 7 bases of the junction left unmatched. The CDR3 loop spans 16 amino acids.

CDR3 amino acids: CASSQAELSLETQYF. CDR3 bases: TGTGCCAGCAGCCAAGCGGAACTAAGCTTAGAGACCCAGTACTTC. The chain couples TRBV3-1 (or the pseudogene TRBV3-2) to TRBJ2-5; unclear D gene. The V and J ends lost 1 base and 4 bases respectively, with 13 bases between them. Germline CDR1 is LGHDT and CDR2 is YNNKEL (reference sequence). The CDR3 extends over 15 amino acids.

The chain uses TRBV5-6 and TRBJ1-4; D unresolved. Trimming shortened V by 0 bases and J by 7 bases, and 13 bases separated the two germline ends. CDR1 SGHDT and CDR2 YYEEEE come from the germline V gene. The CDR3 sequence is 15 residues long. The CDR3 DNA reads TGTGCCAGCAGCTTGGGGGCAGTGGGTACTGAAAAACTGTTTTTT. Translated: CASSLGAVGTEKLFF.

This clone came up once. The genes are TRBV19 and TRBJ2-5; D call uncertain. Germline CDR1 LNHDA, CDR2 SQIVND (reference sequence). V shed 1 base and J shed 5 bases, with 2 bases lying between them. The length of the CDR3 is 11 residues. The CDR3 DNA is TGTGCCAGTAGTATAGCTGAGACCCAGTACTTC. This codes for CASSIAETQYF. Full variable domain (rest looked up from reference TRBV19 and TRBJ2-5): DGGITQSPKYLFRKEGQNVTLSCEQNLNHDAMYWYRQDPGQGLRLIYYSQIVNDFQKGDIAEGYSVSREKKESFPLTVTSAQKNPTAFYLCASSIAETQYFGPGTRLLVL.

The chain couples TRBV29-1 to TRBJ2-3; tentatively, D is TRBD1 (5 bases). This CDR3 is 14 amino acids long. The V end lost 3 bases, the J end lost 3 bases, and 13 bases lay between the germline ends. CDR1 is SQVTM and CDR2 is ANQGSEA in the germline V gene. The CDR3 DNA sequence: TGCAGCGTTGAGGGGTGGGGCCGAACAGATACGCAGTATTTT. It translates to CSVEGWGRTDTQYF.

This sequence joins TRBV7-3 and TRBJ1-6, with a possible D match to TRBD1 (5 bases). The V and J ends lost 5 bases and 10 bases respectively, with 15 bases between them. This CDR3 comprises 14 residues. Germline values: CDR1 SGHTA, CDR2 FQGTGA. This chain's CDR3 is CASSIDSSSSPLHF. The CDR3 DNA reads TGTGCCAGCAGCATCGACAGTTCCTCCTCACCCCTCCACTTT.

This chain uses TRBV9 with TRBJ1-4; 9 bases map to TRBD1. V dropped 0 bases and J dropped 7; count of bases not matched to a gene: 4. Germline V gene data show CDR1 as SGDLS and CDR2 as YYNGEE. The CDR3 has 15 residues. The CDR3 DNA follows: TGTGCCAGCAGCGTAGGGACAGGGGAGGGTGAAAAACTGTTTTTT. Translated: CASSVGTGEGEKLFF.

The chain employs TRBV18 and TRBJ2-5, with 9 bases that match TRBD1. The CDR3 spans 17 residues. V lost 3 bases and J lost 4; bases outside the gene matches: 12. Germline CDR1 is KGHSH and CDR2 is LQKENI. CDR3 in amino acids: CASSPPAGDRERETQYF. In DNA, the CDR3 is TGTGCCAGCTCACCCCCGGCCGGGGACAGGGAAAGAGAGACCCAGTACTTC.

The count of this clone is one. The chain joins TRBV2 to TRBJ1-1; TRBD1 matches 7 bases. J gave up 0 bases and V 1 base, and 2 bases lay outside the gene matches. The CDR3 spans 15 residues. CDR1 SNHLY and CDR2 FYNNEI come from the germline V gene. The CDR3 DNA reads TGTGCCAGCAGTGAAGACAGGGGCATGAACACTGAAGCTTTCTTT. Protein sequence: CASSEDRGMNTEAFF.

This chain links TRBV9 with TRBJ2-3, with TRBD2 matching 8 bases. The CDR3 totals 16 residues. V was clipped by 0 bases and J by 0 bases; unmatched bases: 3. Germline CDR1 SGDLS, CDR2 YYNGEE. Written as DNA, the CDR3 is TGTGCCAGCAGCGTAGCGGGAGGGCGTAGCACAGATACGCAGTATTTT. This sequence encodes CASSVAGGRSTDTQYF.

The V call is TRBV7-9, the J call TRBJ2-2; TRBD2 aligns across 7 bases. This CDR3 region has 15 residues. The ends lost 5 bases at V and 2 bases at J; junction bases unmatched: 5. The germline V gene encodes CDR1 SEHNR and CDR2 FQNEAQ (reference sequence). This CDR3 reads CASSPGDYNTGELFF. The CDR3 coding sequence is TGTGCCAGCAGCCCCGGGGACTATAACACCGGGGAGCTGTTTTTT.